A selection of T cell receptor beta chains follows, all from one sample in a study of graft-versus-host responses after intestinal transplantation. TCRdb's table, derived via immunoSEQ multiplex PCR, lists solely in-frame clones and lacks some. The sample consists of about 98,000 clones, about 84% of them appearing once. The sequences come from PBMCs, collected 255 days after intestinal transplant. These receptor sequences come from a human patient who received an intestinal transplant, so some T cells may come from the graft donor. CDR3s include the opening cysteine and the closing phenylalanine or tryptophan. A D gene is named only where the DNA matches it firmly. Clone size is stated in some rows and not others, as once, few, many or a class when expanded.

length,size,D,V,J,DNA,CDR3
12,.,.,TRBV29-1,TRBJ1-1,TGCAGCGGCCACCGAGCGAACACTGAAGCTTTCTTT,CSGHRANTEAFF
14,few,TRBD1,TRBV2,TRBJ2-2,TGTGCCAGCGCCGGGACAGGCCACACCGGGGAGCTGTTTTTT,CASAGTGHTGELFF
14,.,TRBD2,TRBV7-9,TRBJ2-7,TGTGCCAGCAGCGGGACTAGCGGCTCCTACGAGCAGTACTTC,CASSGTSGSYEQYF
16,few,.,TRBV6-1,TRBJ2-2,TGTGCCAGCAGTGAAGGGGGGGCAAGAGACACCGGGGAGCTGTTTTTT,CASSEGGARDTGELFF
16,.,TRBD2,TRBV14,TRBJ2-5,TGTGCCAGCAGCCAAGGTTTGCGGGAGCGGAGAGAGACCCAGTACTTC,CASSQGLRERRETQYF
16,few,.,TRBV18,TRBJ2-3,TGTGCCAGCTCAATACGGGACGGAAGGTTCACAGATACGCAGTATTTT,CASSIRDGRFTDTQYF
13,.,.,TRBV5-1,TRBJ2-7,TGCGCCAGCAGCCCATCGGGGGTCGGCGAGCAGTACTTC,CASSPSGVGEQYF
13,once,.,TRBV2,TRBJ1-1,TGTGCCAGCGGGGAGGGAATGGACACTGAAGCTTTCTTT,CASGEGMDTEAFF
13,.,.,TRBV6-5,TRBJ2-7,TGTGCCAGCAGCCCCGGACGGGTCTACGAGCAGTACTTC,CASSPGRVYEQYF
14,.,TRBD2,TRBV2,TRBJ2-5,TGTGCCAGCAAGGAGCGGGGGGGGCGGGAGACCCAGTACTTC,CASKERGGRETQYF
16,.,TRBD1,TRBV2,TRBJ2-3,TGTGCCAGCACCCTTAACGGGGCAGGGGGCATAAATACGCAGTATTTT,CASTLNGAGGINTQYF
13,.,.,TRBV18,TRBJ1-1,TGTGCCAGCTCATTCCTGGACAACACTGAAGCTTTCTTT,CASSFLDNTEAFF
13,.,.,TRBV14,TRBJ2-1,TGTGCCAGCAGCCAAGATTGGGCGAATGAGCAGTTCTTC,CASSQDWANEQFF
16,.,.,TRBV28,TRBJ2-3,TGTGCCAGCAGTTTATCGCTCGGGATGGGGACAGATACGCAGTATTTT,CASSLSLGMGTDTQYF
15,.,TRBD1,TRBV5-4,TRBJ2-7,TGTGCCAGCAGCTTGGACAGGGGGCGACTCCACGAGCAGTACTTC,CASSLDRGRLHEQYF
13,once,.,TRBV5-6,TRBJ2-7,TGTGCCAGCAGCCAACTTTTACGCTACGAGCAGTACTTC,CASSQLLRYEQYF
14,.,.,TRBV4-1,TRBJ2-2,TGCGCCAGCAGCCTGGGACCAAACACCGGGGAGCTGTTTTTT,CASSLGPNTGELFF
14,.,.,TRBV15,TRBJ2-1,TGTGCCACCAGCAGAGGCCCCCCCAGGTTCCCCCAGTTCTTC,CATSRGPPRFPQFF
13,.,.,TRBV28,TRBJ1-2,TGTGCCAGCAGTTTAAGGGGACTCTATGGCTACACCTTC,CASSLRGLYGYTF
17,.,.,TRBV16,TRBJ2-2,TGTGCCAGCAGTCAATACTTTCGCGGATTGAACACCGGGGAGCTGTTTTTT,CASSQYFRGLNTGELFF
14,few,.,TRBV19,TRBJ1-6,TGTGCCAGTAGCAGGGAAGCCTATAATTCACCCCTCCACTTT,CASSREAYNSPLHF
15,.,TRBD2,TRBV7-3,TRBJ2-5,TGTGCCAGCAGCAACAGCGGGGGGGCCGAAGAGACCCAGTACTTC,CASSNSGGAEETQYF
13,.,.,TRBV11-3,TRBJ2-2,TGTGCCAGCAGCCCGCGGACTACCGGGGAGCTGTTTTTT,CASSPRTTGELFF
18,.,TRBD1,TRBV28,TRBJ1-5,TGTGCCAGCAGTTTAGCGTACGGACAGGGACGGCGCGATCAGCCCCAGCATTTT,CASSLAYGQGRRDQPQHF